What follows is one T cell receptor (beta chain) and its context. The target of this receptor is not known. Qualities for individual bases were not recorded, and no much larger clone is one base off. This entry belongs to a study of PD-L1 blockade in urothelial cancer (dated by TCRdb to 2015 to 2018). For the study in its entirety: Therapy was started in the mid-2010s for all patients, and atezolizumab 1,200 mg was administered intravenously every 3 weeks. TCR sequencing covered pretreatment tumor samples and matched, serially collected peripheral blood taken before and after atezolizumab treatment. Somatic, immune and clinical correlates of response to PD-L1 blockade with atezolizumab in urothelial cancer were the focus of an exploratory multi-omic analysis. Durable clinical benefit was defined as progression-free survival longer than 6 months, and TCR features were also tested against progression-free and overall survival. In the same patients who had TCR sequencing, pretreatment tumors also underwent whole exome sequencing and RNA sequencing. Around 29 patients had pretreatment blood TCR-seq, around 25 had at least one posttreatment blood collection, and around 25 had tumor TCR-seq. An ECOG performance status of 0 or 1 was recorded for the patients, and 0 to 3 prior chemotherapy regimens had been received by the patients. Twenty-five of 29 patients were males with bladder-origin urothelial cancer, and about 65% of the roughly 29 reported a prior smoking history. Blood samples yielded a median of around 150,000 T cells and approximately 83,000 unique TCRs, with median clonality 0.080. Durable clinical benefit was achieved by nine patients and was not achieved by 20 patients. Blood samples were analyzed 3 weeks after the start of treatment (second dose) and 6 weeks after the start of treatment.

V sheds 7 bases and J sheds 1 base, leaving 13 bases between their ends. Per the germline V gene, MDHEN is the CDR1 and SYDVKM is the CDR2. The CDR3 has 14 amino acids, counting the end cysteine and phenylalanine. The entry retains the CDR3 DNA only, 42 bases that are in frame from base 1. Each PCR received spiked-in synthetic TCR analog templates so that absolute template abundance could be estimated from read counts. The immunoSEQ assay used bias-controlled V and J gene primers to amplify TCRbeta CDR3 regions from genomic DNA. Sequencing of rearranged TCRbeta segments was performed at approximately 20X coverage. The original methods were these. Clustering was used to correct sequencing errors, and CDR3s were annotated against IMGT so that V, D and J genes could be assigned. Downstream analyses used only productive TCRbeta rearrangements, leaving out any out-of-frame or stop-codon sequences. To compute clonality, Shannon entropy was normalized by the log of the number of unique productive sequences and then subtracted from one. Fisher's exact test with Benjamini-Hochberg correction, at a threshold of adjusted p below 0.01, was used to find clones that differed between time points or between blood and tumor. TCRdb's version of the immuneACCESS table is confined to in-frame rearrangements and falls short of the full clone set. An unresolved V gene accounts for under half of the shortfall where checked; the remainder is of unknown origin. V, J and clone size are taken as reported in that table, and D and trimming were inferred from the DNA itself. Here the sample has some 80,000 clones; around 85% occur a single time. The ten largest account for 6.5% to 8% of the sample.

The investigation overall reported the following: Because the sample size was small (n ≈ 27) and many exploratory analyses were performed, the results are intended to be hypothesis-generating. Greater expansion of tumor-associated TCR clones in peripheral blood 3 weeks after the start of treatment was observed in patients with durable benefit (n of about 20, p = 0.022). A pretreatment peripheral blood TCR clonality below the median was linked to improved progression-free and overall survival.

Sample time point, as interpreted from the label and publication: pretreatment peripheral blood. The cohort included roughly 30 patients with locally advanced or metastatic urothelial carcinoma who were treated at Memorial Sloan Kettering on a trial protocol. Peripheral blood mononuclear cells were collected pretreatment and during treatment, at between 1 and 8 total time points per patient. The Qiagen DNeasy Blood extraction kit was used to purify genomic DNA from total PBMCs and from tumor samples. PBMCs were collected pretreatment and during treatment, and were isolated and stored as previously described.

The sequences come from PBMCs, collected around atezolizumab (anti-PD-L1) treatment. The source of this sequence is a man aged 35-49 years with urothelial cancer. The rearranged segments are TRBV28 and TRBJ1-1, with the D segment identity uncertain. The DNA is TGTGCCAGCACTCAATACCAAGCGAACACTGAAGCTTTCTTT. It specifies CASTQYQANTEAFF.